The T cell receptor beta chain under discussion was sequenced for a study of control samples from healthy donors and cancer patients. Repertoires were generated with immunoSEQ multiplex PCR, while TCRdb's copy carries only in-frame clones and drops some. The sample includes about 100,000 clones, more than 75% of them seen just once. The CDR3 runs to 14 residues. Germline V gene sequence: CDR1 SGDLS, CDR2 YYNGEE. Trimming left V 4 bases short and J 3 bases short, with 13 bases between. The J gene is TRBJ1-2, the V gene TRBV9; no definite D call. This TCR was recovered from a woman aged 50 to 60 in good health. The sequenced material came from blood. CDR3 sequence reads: CASSSGREDYGYTF. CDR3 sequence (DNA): TGTGCCAGCAGCTCGGGGAGGGAAGACTATGGCTACACCTTC.